The T cell receptor beta chain under discussion was sequenced for a study of T cells in Graves' hyperthyroidism and ophthalmopathy. Study outcomes and limitations: Stable hyperthyroidism and ophthalmopathy were separated using 13 V-J signatures.

Worth noting for this clonotype: What it recognizes is unknown.

Germline V gives CDR1 LNHDA, CDR2 SQIVND (reference sequence). This CDR3 has 15 residues. V was shortened by 4 bases and J by 5 bases, with 15 bases between the two germline ends. TCR beta CDR3 regions were amplified from RNA transcripts. When the TCR CDR3 underwent first-round RT-PCR, the HTBI primer set was used. TCRdb reprocessed the multiplex PCR reads with MiXCR, giving one entry per CDR3 protein. The sample shows about 540,000 distinct CDR3 sequences, 35% to 55% of them seen only once. The origin of this receptor is a woman aged 18-30 years with Graves' hyperthyroidism. The sequenced material came from peripheral blood or thyroid tissue (not recorded which). The J gene is TRBJ1-5, the V gene TRBV19; no firm D call. The CDR3 here is CASSTHSGLDQPQHF. The CDR3 nucleotides read TGTGCCAGTAGTACCCATTCTGGTCTCGATCAGCCCCAGCATTTT.